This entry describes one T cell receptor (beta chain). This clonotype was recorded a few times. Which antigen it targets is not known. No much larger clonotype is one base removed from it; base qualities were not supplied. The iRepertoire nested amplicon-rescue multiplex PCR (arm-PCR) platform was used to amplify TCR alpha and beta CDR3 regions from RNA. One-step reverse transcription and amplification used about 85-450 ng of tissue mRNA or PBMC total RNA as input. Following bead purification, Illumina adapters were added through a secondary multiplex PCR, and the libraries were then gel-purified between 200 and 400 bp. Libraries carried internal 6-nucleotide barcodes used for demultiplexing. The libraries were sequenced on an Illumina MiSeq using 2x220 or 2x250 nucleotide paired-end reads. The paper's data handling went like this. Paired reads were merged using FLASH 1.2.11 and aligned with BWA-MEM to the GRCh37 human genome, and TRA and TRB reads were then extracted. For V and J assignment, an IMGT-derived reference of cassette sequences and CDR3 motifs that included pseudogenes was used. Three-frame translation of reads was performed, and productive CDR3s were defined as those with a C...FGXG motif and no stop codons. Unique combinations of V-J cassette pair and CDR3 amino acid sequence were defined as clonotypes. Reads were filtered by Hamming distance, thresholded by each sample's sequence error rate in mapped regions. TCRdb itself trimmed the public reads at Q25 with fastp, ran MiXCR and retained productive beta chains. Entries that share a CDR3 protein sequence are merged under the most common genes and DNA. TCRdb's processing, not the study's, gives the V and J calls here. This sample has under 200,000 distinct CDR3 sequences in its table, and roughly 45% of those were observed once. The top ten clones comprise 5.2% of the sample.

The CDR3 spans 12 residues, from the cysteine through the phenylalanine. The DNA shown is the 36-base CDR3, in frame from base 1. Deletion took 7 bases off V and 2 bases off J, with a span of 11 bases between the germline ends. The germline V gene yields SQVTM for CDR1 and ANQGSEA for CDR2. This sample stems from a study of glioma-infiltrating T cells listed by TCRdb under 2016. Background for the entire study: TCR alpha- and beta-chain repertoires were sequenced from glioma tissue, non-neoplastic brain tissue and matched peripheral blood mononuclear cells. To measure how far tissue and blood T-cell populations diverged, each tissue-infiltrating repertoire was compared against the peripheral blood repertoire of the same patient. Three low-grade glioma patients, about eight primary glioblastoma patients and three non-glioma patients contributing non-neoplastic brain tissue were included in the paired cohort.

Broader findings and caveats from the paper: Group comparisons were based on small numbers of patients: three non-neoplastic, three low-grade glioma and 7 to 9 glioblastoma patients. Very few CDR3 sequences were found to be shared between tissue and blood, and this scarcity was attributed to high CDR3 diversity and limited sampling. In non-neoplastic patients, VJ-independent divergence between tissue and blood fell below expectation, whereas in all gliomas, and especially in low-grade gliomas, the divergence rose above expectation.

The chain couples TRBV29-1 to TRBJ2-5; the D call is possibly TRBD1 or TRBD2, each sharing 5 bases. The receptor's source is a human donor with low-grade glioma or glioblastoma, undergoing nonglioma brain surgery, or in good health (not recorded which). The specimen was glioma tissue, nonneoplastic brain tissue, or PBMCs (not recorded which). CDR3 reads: CSAREGQETQYF. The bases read TGCAGCGCCCGTGAGGGGCAAGAGACCCAGTACTTC.